This T cell receptor (beta chain) was retrieved from a study of blood T cell repertoires in COVID-19. Study-level information: The samples span acute and convalescent COVID-19 from the United States, Italy and Spain.

The data were produced by immunoSEQ multiplex PCR, yet TCRdb's version contains in-frame clones alone and is incomplete. The data show a few hundred thousand clones, approximately 90% seen once. CDR3 size: 14 residues. CDR1 MDHEN and CDR2 SYDVKM come from the germline V gene. Losses at the gene ends were 6 bases for V and 10 bases for J; bases not matched to a gene: 9. The TCR sequence derives from a man aged 55 to 70 who had recovered from COVID-19. The J gene is TRBJ1-1, the V gene TRBV28, with TRBD1 matching 12 bases. The specimen sequenced was peripheral blood. DNA for the CDR3: TGTGCCAGCAGCCCGCAGGGACAGGGGGCGGCAGCTTTCTTT. This codes for CASSPQGQGAAAFF.